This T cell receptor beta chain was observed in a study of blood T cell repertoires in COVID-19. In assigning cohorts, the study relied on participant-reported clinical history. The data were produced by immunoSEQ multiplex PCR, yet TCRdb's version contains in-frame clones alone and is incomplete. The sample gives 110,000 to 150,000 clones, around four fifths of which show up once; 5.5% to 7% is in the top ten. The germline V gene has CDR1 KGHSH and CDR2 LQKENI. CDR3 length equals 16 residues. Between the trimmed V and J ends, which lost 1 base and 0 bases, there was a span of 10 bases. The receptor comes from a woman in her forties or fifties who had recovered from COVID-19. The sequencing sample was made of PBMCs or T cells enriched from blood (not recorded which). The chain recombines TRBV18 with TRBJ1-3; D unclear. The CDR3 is CASSPRWENSGNTIYF. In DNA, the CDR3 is TGTGCCAGCTCACCACGGTGGGAGAACTCTGGAAACACCATATATTTT.